A single sample gave rise to the 30 T cell receptor beta chains below, sequenced in a study of blood T cell repertoires in COVID-19. Produced via immunoSEQ multiplex PCR; TCRdb's table is partial and in-frame only. Of over 200,000 clones detected, 80% to 90% appear once; the ten largest clones hold roughly 11%. The sequenced sample consisted of peripheral blood. These receptors came from a man aged 50 to 59 with COVID-19, enrolled during active disease.

The chain is built from TRBV6-5 and TRBJ2-5, with D maybe TRBD1 (5 bases). The CDR3 runs 14 residues. The germline gives CDR1 MNHEY, CDR2 SVGAGI. V shed 5 bases and J shed 1 base, with 11 bases lying between them. The CDR3 bases are TGTGCCAGCAGTCCACTGACAGCCCAAGAGACCCAGTACTTC. Translation: CASSPLTAQETQYF.

The chain recombines TRBV3-1 (or the pseudogene TRBV3-2) with TRBJ2-7; maybe TRBD2 (6 bases). The CDR3 consists of 15 residues. The germline V gene encodes CDR1 LGHDT and CDR2 YNNKEL (reference sequence). With 1 base removed from V and 3 bases from J, the gap between germline ends came to 13 bases. DNA for the CDR3: TGTGCCAGCAGCCAAGCCCCGGGGACTTACTACGAGCAGTACTTC. Its translation is CASSQAPGTYYEQYF.

The chain combines TRBV5-1 with TRBJ2-3, with 8 bases fitting TRBD1. CDR1 and CDR2 (germline): SGHRS, YFSETQ. The CDR3 is 15 amino acids. The trim removed 3 bases at V and 2 bases at J, leaving 5 bases unmatched. The CDR3 region has the DNA TGCGCCAGCAGCTCGACAGGGGAGGTCACAGATACGCAGTATTTT. Translated, it gives CASSSTGEVTDTQYF.

In this sample, this clone turned up a few times. This rearrangement joins TRBV7-8 to TRBJ2-1; 8 bases line up with TRBD1. The junction had 10 bases not matched to a gene; V was cut back by 5 bases and J by 10 bases. This CDR3 is built from 14 residues. Germline V CDR1 and CDR2: SGHVS, FQNEAQ. The CDR3 protein is CASSPGDRIGEQFF. The CDR3 nucleotides read TGTGCCAGCAGCCCGGGGGACAGGATAGGGGAGCAGTTCTTC.

The chain carries TRBV5-4 and TRBJ1-1; 7 nucleotides match TRBD1. Germline V gene data show CDR1 as SGHNT and CDR2 as YYREEE (reference sequence). With 1 base clipped from V and 5 bases from J, the junction kept 11 bases outside the gene matches. The CDR3 length is 16 residues. CDR3 protein: CASSLPSGGIETEAFF. The CDR3 DNA reads as TGTGCCAGCAGCTTGCCCTCAGGGGGGATAGAGACTGAAGCTTTCTTT. Variable domain in full (rest from reference TRBV5-4 and TRBJ1-1): ETGVTQSPTHLIKTRGQQVTLRCSSQSGHNTVSWYQQALGQGPQFIFQYYREEENGRGNFPPRFSGLQFPNYSSELNVNALELDDSALYLCASSLPSGGIETEAFFGQGTRLTVV.

This chain connects TRBV7-2 to TRBJ2-3; 8 bases agree with TRBD2. CDR1 SGHTA and CDR2 FQGNSA come from the germline V gene. The V gene end was trimmed by 6 bases and the J gene end by 1 base; junction bases not matched to a gene: 6. The CDR3 runs 15 residues. CDR3 amino acids: CASRNGGARTDTQYF. The CDR3 DNA reads TGTGCCAGCAGGAACGGGGGGGCCCGCACAGATACGCAGTATTTT.

This sequence joins TRBV28 and TRBJ2-4; 8 bases line up with TRBD2. The trim removed 6 bases at V and 1 base at J, leaving 2 bases unmatched. This CDR3 has 14 amino acids. Germline V lookup: CDR1 MDHEN, CDR2 SYDVKM. CDR3: CASSGGVAKNIQYF. The CDR3 DNA sequence: TGTGCCAGCAGCGGGGGGGTGGCCAAAAACATTCAGTACTTC. Based on the CDR3 plus reference TRBV28 and TRBJ2-4, the full variable domain is DVKVTQSSRYLVKRTGEKVFLECVQDMDHENMFWYRQDPGLGLRLIYFSYDVKMKEKGDIPEGYSVSREKKERFSLILESASTNQTSMYLCASSGGVAKNIQYFGAGTRLSVL.

J is TRBJ1-5 and V is TRBV7-8; 8 bases match TRBD1. J was trimmed by 4 bases and V by 4 bases; bases with no gene match: 3. CDR1 and CDR2 (germline): SGHVS, FQNEAQ. The CDR3 is 14 residues long. The CDR3 here is CASSSDRVNQPQHF. The CDR3 DNA sequence: TGTGCCAGCAGCTCGGACAGGGTGAATCAGCCCCAGCATTTT.

This sequence joins TRBV27 and TRBJ1-5; D may be TRBD1 (6 bases). In germline, CDR1 is MNHEY, CDR2 SMNVEV (reference sequence). Trimming removed 5 bases at V and 2 bases at J, with 10 bases between. This CDR3 is 14 amino acids long. The CDR3 DNA is TGTGCCAGCAGTCCCCGACAGGGCAATCAGCCCCAGCATTTT. Translated, it gives CASSPRQGNQPQHF.

The V and J genes are TRBV7-2 and TRBJ2-1; 13 nucleotides align to TRBD2. CDR1 SGHTA and CDR2 FQGNSA come from the germline V gene. CDR3 size: 17 residues. Losses at the gene ends were 1 base for V and 7 bases for J; bases not matched to a gene: 7. In nucleotides, the CDR3 is TGTGCCAGCAGCTTAGGGGGTTGGGGACTAGCGGGAAATGAGCAGTTCTTC. This encodes CASSLGGWGLAGNEQFF.

The chain employs TRBV9 and TRBJ2-2, with D possibly being TRBD2 (7 bases). Germline V CDR1 and CDR2: SGDLS, YYNGEE. There are 15 residues in the CDR3. V was trimmed by 5 bases and J by 1 base, leaving 12 bases between them. CDR3 region: CASRAGAGNTGELFF. The CDR3 DNA sequence: TGTGCCAGCAGGGCGGGGGCCGGGAACACCGGGGAGCTGTTTTTT.

V and J are TRBV6-5 and TRBJ2-7; 7 nucleotides align to TRBD2. Per germline, CDR1 MNHEY and CDR2 SVGAGI. The CDR3 runs to 15 residues. J was trimmed by 5 bases and V by 0 bases; bases with no gene match: 7. This chain's CDR3 is CASSYSGGKSDEQYF. The CDR3 DNA reads as TGTGCCAGCAGTTACTCGGGAGGGAAATCCGACGAGCAGTACTTC.

Only a few counts were recorded for this clone. The gene calls are TRBV11-3 and TRBJ2-5, with 10 nucleotides matching TRBD2. Germline V gene data show CDR1 as SGHNT and CDR2 as YENEEA. The V gene end was trimmed by 2 bases and the J gene end by 1 base; junction bases not matched to a gene: 7. The CDR3 extends over 17 amino acids. The CDR3, as DNA: TGTGCCAGCAGCTTAAAACCTAGCGGGAGCGGCCAAGAGACCCAGTACTTC. Its protein product is CASSLKPSGSGQETQYF.

This chain joins TRBV14 and TRBJ1-1; D remains unclear. The CDR3 is 14 amino acids. Trimming took 4 bases from V and 3 from J, leaving 12 bases between them. Per the germline V gene, CDR1 is SGHDN and CDR2 is FVKESK. The CDR3, as DNA: TGTGCCAGCAGCCTTAACTACCCCCACACTGAAGCTTTCTTT. It is translated as CASSLNYPHTEAFF.

This chain connects TRBV15 to TRBJ2-7; D is possibly TRBD2 (5 bases). V was shortened by 5 bases and J by 5 bases, with 16 bases between the two germline ends. The germline CDR1 and CDR2 sequences are LNHNV and YYDKDF (reference sequence). This CDR3 spans 14 amino acids. Here the CDR3 DNA reads TGTGCCACCAGCCCCAGAGAACAGACTAACGAGCAGTACTTC. It yields the protein CATSPREQTNEQYF. The full variable domain, in which reference TRBV15 and TRBJ2-7 provide the parts outside the CDR3, is DAMVIQNPRYQVTQFGKPVTLSCSQTLNHNVMYWYQQKSSQAPKLLFHYYDKDFNNEADTPDNFQSRRPNTSFCFLDIRSPGLGDTAMYLCATSPREQTNEQYFGPGTRLTVT.

The J gene is TRBJ2-7, the V gene TRBV5-1; 8 bases match TRBD2. Germline lookup yields CDR1 SGHRS and CDR2 YFSETQ. The CDR3 loop spans 19 amino acids. J was trimmed by 1 base and V by 0 bases; bases with no gene match: 15. The CDR3: CASSLGGIPGPSGSYEQYF. The CDR3 nucleotides read TGCGCCAGCAGCTTGGGAGGCATCCCGGGTCCTAGCGGGTCCTACGAGCAGTACTTC.

The rearrangement uses TRBV12-3 or TRBV12-4 and TRBJ2-1; D perhaps matches TRBD1 (5 bases). V lost 0 bases and J lost 12, with 9 bases in between. This CDR3 region has 12 residues. The CDR3 region has the DNA TGTGCCAGCAGTTTAGCCCCCCAGGGGCAGTTCTTC. Translation: CASSLAPQGQFF.

V usage is TRBV19 and J usage is TRBJ2-1; 7 bases fit TRBD2. This CDR3 is built from 14 residues. The ends lost 3 bases at V and 10 bases at J; junction bases unmatched: 9. The germline V gene has CDR1 LNHDA and CDR2 SQIVND (reference sequence). CDR3 sequence: CASSIVAGPGEQFF. CDR3 in DNA: TGTGCCAGTAGTATTGTAGCGGGCCCAGGGGAGCAGTTCTTC.

The rearrangement links TRBV5-4 to TRBJ1-2; 9 bases map to TRBD1. Germline-derived CDR1 and CDR2 are SGHNT and YYREEE (reference sequence). V lost 4 bases to trimming and J lost 8 bases; unmatched junction nucleotides: 12. The CDR3 consists of 15 residues. CDR3 nucleotides: TGTGCCAGCAGCGAAAAGACAGGGGGTTTTTTCGGCTACACCTTC. Translating gives CASSEKTGGFFGYTF.

This clone showed up just once. The rearrangement uses TRBV5-1 and TRBJ2-5; 7 bases agree with TRBD2. V lost 4 bases and J lost 5; bases outside the gene matches: 5. The CDR3 runs to 13 residues. Germline CDR1 is SGHRS and CDR2 is YFSETQ. The CDR3 region is CASSRGLVETQYF. For the CDR3, the DNA is TGCGCCAGCAGCCGCGGACTAGTCGAGACCCAGTACTTC.

The J gene is TRBJ1-5, the V gene TRBV28; D not certain. Germline lookup yields CDR1 MDHEN and CDR2 SYDVKM. The CDR3 spans 12 residues. V was clipped by 3 bases and J by 5 bases, with 5 bases between them. CDR3 coding DNA: TGTGCCAGCAGTTTTTCAGATCAGCCCCAGCATTTT. It yields the protein CASSFSDQPQHF.

The chain is built from TRBV5-6 and TRBJ1-1; D not certain. V lost 4 bases and J lost 7, with 14 bases in between. CDR1 and CDR2 from the germline V gene are SGHDT and YYEEEE. The CDR3 sequence is 13 residues long. CDR3 amino acids: CASSLGLPSEAFF. The CDR3 coding sequence is TGTGCCAGCAGCCTCGGGTTACCCAGTGAAGCTTTCTTT.

The CDR3 nucleotides read TGTGCCAGCAGCACCGGGACTAGCGACCGCGCGGGGGATACGCAGTATTTT. This codes for CASSTGTSDRAGDTQYF. The gene calls are TRBV7-3 and TRBJ2-3; TRBD2 aligns across 10 bases. V lost 5 bases and J lost 6; bases outside the gene matches: 14. From germline, CDR1 is SGHTA and CDR2 FQGTGA. This CDR3 region has 17 residues.

CDR3 DNA: TGTGCCAGCAGTGGACAGGTCGACACTGAAGCTTTCTTT. Encoded protein: CASSGQVDTEAFF. The V and J genes are TRBV2 and TRBJ1-1; TRBD1 is a possible D gene (6 bases). This CDR3 is 13 amino acids long. V was pared by 4 bases and J by 3 bases, with 9 bases between. Germline V lookup: CDR1 SNHLY, CDR2 FYNNEI. Full variable domain (outside the CDR3, taken from reference TRBV2 and TRBJ1-1): EPEVTQTPSHQVTQMGQEVILRCVPISNHLYFYWYRQILGQKVEFLVSFYNNEISEKSEIFDDQFSVERPDGSNFTLKIRSTKLEDSAMYFCASSGQVDTEAFFGQGTRLTVV.

This chain links TRBV5-6 with TRBJ2-3; D might be TRBD1 (7 bases). Germline V CDR1 and CDR2: SGHDT, YYEEEE. The germline V and J ends were trimmed by 3 bases and 8 bases, with 13 bases remaining between them. This CDR3 spans 13 amino acids. CDR3 sequence (DNA): TGTGCCAGCAGCTGGTTTCAGGGGGGTACGCAGTATTTT. Amino acid sequence: CASSWFQGGTQYF.

V usage is TRBV11-3 and J usage is TRBJ2-1; D remains unclear. CDR1 and CDR2 from the germline V gene are SGHNT and YENEEA. The CDR3 extends over 12 amino acids. The ends were cut back, 5 bases at V and 4 bases at J, with 6 bases in the middle. The CDR3 DNA reads TGTGCCAGCAGCGGAGATTACAATGAGCAGTTCTTC. Its translation: CASSGDYNEQFF.

V gene TRBV30 combines with J gene TRBJ2-5; perhaps TRBD2 as D (5 bases). Germline lookup yields CDR1 GTSNPN and CDR2 SVGIG (reference sequence). Trimming cost V 0 bases and J 4 bases, with 12 bases left between them. This CDR3 has 14 amino acids. The CDR3 DNA reads as TGTGCCTGGAGTGTACTTGGGGAGATAGAGACCCAGTACTTC. Translating gives CAWSVLGEIETQYF.

The V gene is TRBV7-2, the J gene TRBJ1-4; perhaps TRBD1 as D (6 bases). V lost 4 bases to trimming and J lost 8 bases, with 17 bases between them. CDR1 and CDR2 (germline): SGHTA, FQGNSA. This CDR3 has 15 amino acids. The CDR3 nucleotides are TGTGCCAGCAGCTCCCGACAGGCGCGGCAAGAAAAACTGTTTTTT. It encodes CASSSRQARQEKLFF.

V usage is TRBV18 and J usage is TRBJ1-1, with unresolved D. Trimming pared 2 bases from V and 1 base from J, leaving 14 bases between. Germline CDR1 is KGHSH and CDR2 is LQKENI. The CDR3 spans 16 residues. CDR3 loop: CASSPNLILENTEAFF. Written as DNA, the CDR3 is TGTGCCAGCTCACCAAACCTGATACTTGAGAACACTGAAGCTTTCTTT.

J is TRBJ2-3 and V is TRBV18; 8 bases agree with TRBD2. This CDR3 has 15 amino acids. The junction had 4 bases not matched to a gene; V was cut back by 5 bases and J by 0 bases. Germline V gene sequence: CDR1 KGHSH, CDR2 LQKENI. This CDR3 reads CASSSLAGSTDTQYF. CDR3 in DNA: TGTGCCAGCTCATCTTTAGCGGGAAGCACAGATACGCAGTATTTT. The full variable domain, rest sourced from reference TRBV18 and TRBJ2-3, is NAGVMQNPRHLVRRRGQEARLRCSPMKGHSHVYWYRQLPEEGLKFMVYLQKENIIDESGMPKERFSAEFPKEGPSILRIQQVVRGDSAAYFCASSSLAGSTDTQYFGPGTRLTVL.